The 28 T cell receptor beta chains given below trace back to one sample, sequenced in a study of neurological immune-mediated disorders. TCRdb used MiXCR to reprocess the 5' RACE reads, holding one entry per CDR3 protein. The sample shows roughly 22,000 distinct CDR3 sequences, less than 8% of them seen only once. Sequences were obtained from CD8+ T cells from blood. The source of these receptors is a man aged 18 to 30 in good health.

This clonotype was observed at least ten times. The chain uses TRBV14 and TRBJ2-5; D is unclear. Trimming took 0 bases from V and 2 from J, leaving 7 bases between them. CDR3 size: 14 residues. Germline loops: CDR1 SGHDN, CDR2 FVKESK. CDR3 amino acids: CASSQDSLQETQYF. In nucleotides, the CDR3 is TGTGCCAGCAGCCAAGATTCGCTGCAAGAGACCCAGTACTTC.

This clonotype was seen many times. This chain joins TRBV29-1 and TRBJ1-2; D is possibly TRBD1 (5 bases). V lost 7 bases, J lost 4 bases, and 13 bases lay in between. Germline lookup yields CDR1 SQVTM and CDR2 ANQGSEA. The CDR3 runs to 12 residues. The CDR3 loop reads CSAWRGLYGYTF. The CDR3 DNA follows: TGCAGCGCCTGGAGGGGCCTCTATGGCTACACCTTC. Variable domain in full (rest from reference TRBV29-1 and TRBJ1-2): SAVISQKPSRDICQRGTSLTIQCQVDSQVTMMFWYRQQPGQSLTLIATANQGSEATYESGFVIDKFPISRPNLTFSTLTVSNMSPEDSSIYLCSAWRGLYGYTFGSGTRLTVV.

The table lists this clonotype with many counts. The chain couples TRBV7-9 to TRBJ1-2, with D unclear. The CDR3 sequence is 16 residues long. The ends were cut back, 1 base at V and 1 base at J, with 13 bases in the middle. Germline-derived CDR1 and CDR2 are SEHNR and FQNEAQ (reference sequence). CDR3 region: CASSLEVGDDNYGYTF. In DNA, the CDR3 is TGTGCCAGCAGCTTAGAGGTCGGGGATGATAACTATGGCTACACCTTC.

In this sample, this clonotype turned up many times. The chain recombines TRBV5-5 with TRBJ2-7; possibly TRBD2 for D (5 bases). V dropped 2 bases and J dropped 5 bases, with 14 bases sitting between them. CDR1 SGHKS and CDR2 YYEKEE come from the germline V gene (reference sequence). The CDR3 is 14 residues long. The CDR3 coding sequence is TGTGCCAGCAGCTTCGAGAGGGATTTCAACGAGCAGTACTTC. Translation gives CASSFERDFNEQYF.

This clonotype was observed at least ten times. J is TRBJ2-1 and V is TRBV5-1; D perhaps matches TRBD1 (5 bases). V lost 0 bases, J lost 5 bases, and 12 bases lay in between. This CDR3 is 15 amino acids long. Per the germline V gene, CDR1 is SGHRS and CDR2 is YFSETQ. The CDR3 here is CASSLGRGMDNEQFF. Written as DNA, the CDR3 is TGCGCCAGCAGCTTGGGAAGGGGAATGGACAATGAGCAGTTCTTC. Looking up the rest from reference TRBV5-1 and TRBJ2-1 gives the full variable domain: KAGVTQTPRYLIKTRGQQVTLSCSPISGHRSVSWYQQTPGQGLQFLFEYFSETQRNKGNFPGRFSGRQFSNSRSEMNVSTLELGDSALYLCASSLGRGMDNEQFFGPGTRLTVL.

This clonotype was detected many times. The chain has TRBV15 and TRBJ1-3, with D hard to call. The V end lost 0 bases, the J end lost 2 bases, and 17 bases lay between the germline ends. Per germline, CDR1 LNHNV and CDR2 YYDKDF (reference sequence). The CDR3 runs 18 residues. The CDR3, as DNA: TGTGCCACCAGCAGAGATGAGGCAGTAATTACAGCTGGAAACACCATATATTTT. It encodes CATSRDEAVITAGNTIYF.

This clonotype was observed at least ten times. This chain links TRBV12-3 or TRBV12-4 with TRBJ1-2, with TRBD1 as a possible D gene (5 bases). CDR3 length equals 15 residues. The V and J ends lost 0 bases and 4 bases respectively, with 12 bases between them. In nucleotides, the CDR3 is TGTGCCAGCAGTTTAGCGTCCGGGGGTGGCTATGGCTACACCTTC. Its translation is CASSLASGGGYGYTF.

This clonotype was seen ten or more times. The chain carries TRBV7-9 and TRBJ1-2, with D hard to call. This CDR3 contains 12 residues. Germline-derived CDR1 and CDR2 are SEHNR and FQNEAQ (reference sequence). Trimming cost V 5 bases and J 4 bases, with 8 bases left between them. This chain's CDR3 is CASSTGVYGYTF. The CDR3 DNA reads as TGTGCCAGCAGCACCGGGGTCTATGGCTACACCTTC.

At least ten counts were recorded for this clonotype. The chain recombines TRBV5-6 with TRBJ1-1, with a weak D call TRBD1 (6 bases). Germline lookup yields CDR1 SGHDT and CDR2 YYEEEE. Trimming removed 3 bases at V and 1 base at J, with 16 bases between. This CDR3 comprises 16 residues. The CDR3 loop is CASSSEWLQGNTEAFF. For the CDR3, the DNA is TGTGCCAGCAGCTCCGAGTGGTTACAGGGGAACACTGAAGCTTTCTTT.

This clonotype was counted at least ten times. This chain links TRBV5-1 with TRBJ2-1, with 10 bases matching TRBD1. CDR1 and CDR2 from the germline V gene are SGHRS and YFSETQ. The ends lost 5 bases at V and 6 bases at J; junction bases unmatched: 5. This CDR3 region has 14 residues. The CDR3 reads CASRGTGVFNEQFF. The CDR3 DNA sequence: TGCGCCAGCAGGGGGACAGGGGTTTTCAATGAGCAGTTCTTC.

The sample holds many counts of this clonotype. V is TRBV9 and J is TRBJ2-1; D might be TRBD2 (5 bases). This CDR3 comprises 16 residues. Deletions cut 4 bases from V and 7 bases from J, with 21 bases between. CDR1 SGDLS and CDR2 YYNGEE come from the germline V gene. This CDR3 is CASSPYGESLYNEQFF. As DNA, the CDR3 is TGTGCCAGCAGCCCCTATGGGGAGTCGCTGTATAATGAGCAGTTCTTC.

This clonotype was seen ten or more times. This chain links TRBV27 with TRBJ1-4, with 7 nucleotides matching TRBD1. V lost 5 bases to trimming and J lost 3 bases; unmatched junction nucleotides: 3. The germline gives CDR1 MNHEY, CDR2 SMNVEV (reference sequence). The CDR3 length is 14 residues. This CDR3 is CASSTGTANEKLFF. The CDR3 DNA follows: TGTGCCAGCAGTACCGGGACAGCTAATGAAAAACTGTTTTTT.

This clonotype has a count of ten or more. The chain combines TRBV5-1 with TRBJ2-2; possibly TRBD2 for D (6 bases). Germline lookup yields CDR1 SGHRS and CDR2 YFSETQ. The CDR3 spans 16 residues. Trimming left V 3 bases short and J 1 base short, with 13 bases between. The CDR3 protein is CASSWVSGENTGELFF. CDR3 in DNA: TGCGCCAGCAGCTGGGTTAGCGGAGAGAACACCGGGGAGCTGTTTTTT.

Regarding this clonotype: A read error is likely, as this CDR3 ends without the conserved phenylalanine or tryptophan. The chain joins TRBV5-1 to TRBJ2-7; D unclear. The V gene's germline CDR1 is SGHRS and CDR2 YFSETQ. The CDR3 has 12 residues. CDR3 bases: TGCTCCAGCAGCTTGCCGTCCTTCGAGCAGTACTGC. It is translated as CSSSLPSFEQYC.

This clonotype appeared many times. This sequence joins TRBV7-2 and TRBJ2-5, with 12 bases matching TRBD2. Germline V gene sequence: CDR1 SGHTA, CDR2 FQGNSA. V trimming: 1 base; J trimming: 5 bases; junction bases outside the gene matches: 8. This CDR3 has 17 residues. This chain's CDR3 is CASSLGETSGGFETQYF. CDR3 sequence (DNA): TGTGCCAGCAGCTTAGGGGAGACTAGCGGGGGTTTCGAGACCCAGTACTTC.

This clonotype has at least ten counts. The V call is TRBV20-1, the J call TRBJ2-7; weak D call: TRBD1 (6 bases). V was shortened by 5 bases and J by 6 bases, with 20 bases between the two germline ends. Germline V gene data show CDR1 as DFQATT and CDR2 as SNEGSKA (reference sequence). This CDR3 has 14 amino acids. CDR3 sequence (DNA): TGCAGTGCTCCCCTCGGGGCAGGGGTTGGCGAGCAGTACTTC. Translating it yields CSAPLGAGVGEQYF.

This clonotype was recorded many times. V usage is TRBV7-9 and J usage is TRBJ2-7; D is perhaps TRBD2 (6 bases). The V and J ends lost 5 bases and 4 bases respectively, with 15 bases between them. The CDR3 covers 14 residues. Per the germline V gene, CDR1 is SEHNR and CDR2 is FQNEAQ (reference sequence). The CDR3, as DNA: TGTGCCAGCAGCGCTAGCGCTAAGCCTTACGAGCAGTACTTC. Translated: CASSASAKPYEQYF.

The table lists this clonotype with many counts. This chain joins TRBV29-1 and TRBJ2-7; 7 bases fit TRBD1. V trimming: 0 bases; J trimming: 9 bases; junction bases outside the gene matches: 11. Germline assignment: CDR1 SQVTM and CDR2 ANQGSEA. There are 14 residues in the CDR3. The CDR3 reads CSVEEGDSLPVQYF. The CDR3 DNA reads as TGCAGCGTTGAAGAGGGGGACAGCCTACCTGTGCAGTACTTC.

This clonotype qualifies as medium-sized. The rearrangement links TRBV7-9 to TRBJ1-5, with D perhaps matching TRBD1 (5 bases). Germline V gene data show CDR1 as SEHNR and CDR2 as FQNEAQ (reference sequence). Trimming stripped 2 bases from V and 4 bases from J, with 15 bases between. CDR3 length equals 16 residues. The CDR3 DNA sequence: TGTGCCAGCAGCTTACCGACGGGACTTCATAATCAGCCCCAGCATTTT. Residues: CASSLPTGLHNQPQHF.

This clonotype was seen at least ten times. The V gene is TRBV5-6, the J gene TRBJ2-5; 10 nucleotides match TRBD2. The CDR3 sequence is 15 residues long. Germline V gives CDR1 SGHDT, CDR2 YYEEEE. The trim removed 0 bases at V and 4 bases at J, leaving 3 bases unmatched. CDR3: CASSLETSGSETQYF. The CDR3 coding sequence is TGTGCCAGCAGCTTGGAGACTAGCGGGTCAGAGACCCAGTACTTC.

This clonotype has ten or more counts. This chain joins TRBV27 and TRBJ2-7; possibly TRBD1 or TRBD2 for D (5 bases each). Germline values: CDR1 MNHEY, CDR2 SMNVEV (reference sequence). The CDR3 extends over 14 amino acids. V was shortened by 3 bases and J by 2 bases, with 11 bases between the two germline ends. The DNA for the CDR3 is TGTGCCAGCAGTTTCGGGACCTCCGCCTACGAGCAGTACTTC. Translated: CASSFGTSAYEQYF.

This clonotype has at least ten counts. The chain uses TRBV6-5 and TRBJ1-1; D gene ambiguous. The CDR3 is 15 residues long. Trimming stripped 6 bases from V and 0 bases from J, with 14 bases between. Looked up from germline, CDR1 is MNHEY and CDR2 is SVGAGI. The chain's CDR3 is CASSPDASLNTEAFF. The CDR3 nucleotides are TGTGCCAGCAGCCCCGACGCCTCCTTGAACACTGAAGCTTTCTTT.

This clonotype was seen ten or more times. The chain carries TRBV20-1 and TRBJ2-3; perhaps TRBD1 as D (6 bases). This CDR3 is 14 amino acids long. With 6 bases removed from V and 1 base from J, the gap between germline ends came to 14 bases. Looked up from germline, CDR1 is DFQATT and CDR2 is SNEGSKA (reference sequence). The CDR3 here is CSAQRGWGTDTQYF. The CDR3 region has the DNA TGCAGTGCCCAGAGGGGGTGGGGCACAGATACGCAGTATTTT.

This clonotype was counted ten times or more. The CDR3 nucleotides read TGTGCCAGCAGCAAGCGCCCGACACAGCTCCTTGGAAACACCATATATTTT. Translation gives CASSKRPTQLLGNTIYF. The genes are TRBV21-1 and TRBJ1-3. TRBV21-1 is a pseudogene segment. This CDR3 has 17 residues.

This clonotype came up many times. The chain recombines TRBV9 with TRBJ1-2, with a tentative D call TRBD1 (5 bases). V was clipped by 5 bases and J by 7 bases, with 12 bases between them. Germline CDR1 and CDR2: SGDLS and YYNGEE. The CDR3 is made up of 12 amino acids. The CDR3 loop is CASREAGRGYTF. The CDR3 DNA sequence: TGTGCCAGCAGAGAGGCGGGACGTGGCTACACCTTC.

The chain uses TRBV30 and TRBJ1-4; D possibly corresponds to TRBD1 (5 bases). The V and J ends lost 1 base and 12 bases respectively, with 12 bases between them. This CDR3 comprises 12 residues. Germline V gives CDR1 GTSNPN, CDR2 SVGIG (reference sequence). The CDR3 DNA is TGTGCCTGGAGTGACTTGCAGGGTCAACTGTTTTTT. Residues: CAWSDLQGQLFF.

This clonotype has ten or more counts. The chain carries TRBV30 and TRBJ2-1; tentative D call: TRBD2 (6 bases). This CDR3 spans 12 amino acids. Germline-derived CDR1 and CDR2 are GTSNPN and SVGIG (reference sequence). V lost 7 bases and J lost 6, with 13 bases in between. The CDR3 sequence is CASGVSRNEQFF. CDR3 nucleotides: TGTGCCTCGGGAGTTAGCCGCAATGAGCAGTTCTTC. The full variable domain, rest sourced from reference TRBV30 and TRBJ2-1, is SQTIHQWPATLVQPVGSPLSLECTVEGTSNPNLYWYRQAAGRGLQLLFYSVGIGQISSEVPQNLSASRPQDRQFILSSKKLLLSDSGFYLCASGVSRNEQFFGPGTRLTVL.

This clonotype was seen repeatedly, ten times or more. The gene calls are TRBV6-5 and TRBJ1-3, with D tentatively TRBD1 (6 bases). V was cut by 1 base and J by 7 bases, with 14 bases left in between. CDR1 is MNHEY and CDR2 is SVGAGI in the germline V gene. The CDR3 has 15 residues. The CDR3 here is CASSYLQGGRNTIYF. Here the CDR3 DNA reads TGTGCCAGCAGTTACTTACAGGGAGGCCGGAACACCATATATTTT.